This TCR beta chain comes out of a study of T cells in Graves' hyperthyroidism and ophthalmopathy. Study-level information: Prior to any treatment, at the point of initial diagnosis, peripheral blood was collected. Study-wide results and caveats: Onset of ophthalmopathy came a median roughly 6.4 months after the model predicted it.

This clonotype was seen repeatedly, ten times or more. The antigen is unknown. Germline loops: CDR1 GTSNPN, CDR2 SVGIG (reference sequence). The length of the CDR3 is 13 residues. From RNA transcripts, TCR beta CDR3 regions were amplified. First-round RT-PCR targeting the TCR CDR3 was performed with the HTBI primer set. TCRdb redid the calling of the multiplex PCR reads with MiXCR, one entry per CDR3 protein. Of hundreds of thousands of distinct CDR3 sequences listed, approximately 20% are singletons. Sequencing was carried out using blood. The chain combines TRBV30 with TRBJ2-7; TRBD2 might be the D (5 bases). The source is a young woman with Graves' hyperthyroidism. The CDR3 region has the DNA TGTGCTGGAGAGGGTAGGAGCTCCTACGAGCAGTACTTC. As protein: CAGEGRSSYEQYF.